What follows are 16 T cell receptor beta chains derived from one specimen sequenced in a study of blood T cell repertoires in COVID-19. Here immunoSEQ multiplex PCR was the method, and the copy in TCRdb shows in-frame clones only, minus some. The table shows some 150,000 clones, with approximately 83% occurring only once. Sequenced: peripheral blood. These receptors were taken from an older woman with acute or convalescent COVID-19.

The rearrangement joins TRBV3-1 (or the pseudogene TRBV3-2) to TRBJ1-1; the match to TRBD1 covers 8 bases. Losses at the gene ends were 4 bases for V and 4 bases for J; bases not matched to a gene: 8. The CDR3 runs 15 residues. CDR1 and CDR2 from the germline V gene are LGHDT and YNNKEL (reference sequence). The DNA for the CDR3 is TGTGCCAGCAGCCCCTCAGGGGGCGGCGGCACTGAAGCTTTCTTT. It yields the protein CASSPSGGGGTEAFF.

This chain connects TRBV7-9 to TRBJ1-2; TRBD1 matches at 9 bases. Looked up from germline, CDR1 is SEHNR and CDR2 is FQNEAQ (reference sequence). This CDR3 region has 14 residues. V trimming: 5 bases; J trimming: 6 bases; junction bases outside the gene matches: 7. The CDR3 region is CASSPQGAGNGYTF. The CDR3 coding sequence is TGTGCCAGCAGCCCACAGGGGGCCGGGAATGGCTACACCTTC.

This clone showed up just a few times. V is TRBV7-7 and J is TRBJ2-2; perhaps TRBD2 as D (5 bases). The ends were cut back, 3 bases at V and 11 bases at J, with 19 bases in the middle. CDR3 length: 15 residues. Per the germline V gene, CDR1 is SSHAT and CDR2 is FNYEAQ (reference sequence). CDR3 region: CASSLPRVPLPELFF. For the CDR3, the DNA is TGTGCCAGCAGCTTGCCGAGGGTCCCTCTTCCAGAGCTGTTTTTT.

This clone was picked up a small number of times. The chain couples TRBV6-5 to TRBJ1-4; possible D gene TRBD1, 6 bases. The CDR3 has 15 amino acids. The V gene lost 6 bases and the J gene lost 8 bases, with 19 bases spanning the gap. Germline CDR1 and CDR2: MNHEY and SVGAGI. The CDR3 protein is CASRDGGADSEKLFF. CDR3 in DNA: TGTGCCAGCAGGGATGGGGGGGCCGACAGCGAAAAACTGTTTTTT.

This rearrangement joins TRBV30 to TRBJ1-6; TRBD1 is a possible D gene (5 bases). CDR3 length equals 13 residues. Between the trimmed V and J ends, which lost 1 base and 8 bases, there was a span of 9 bases. CDR1 is GTSNPN, CDR2 SVGIG, per germline (reference sequence). The CDR3 sequence is CAWSGGGDSPLHF. The CDR3 nucleotides read TGTGCCTGGAGTGGGGGGGGTGATTCACCCCTCCACTTT.

The chain is built from TRBV6-6 and TRBJ1-3; D gene unclear. Trimming took 7 bases from V and 4 from J, leaving 8 bases between them. The V gene's germline CDR1 is MNHNY and CDR2 SVGAGI (reference sequence). The length of the CDR3 is 12 residues. The CDR3 DNA sequence: TGTGCCAGCAAGGACTTGGGAAACACCATATATTTT. It yields the protein CASKDLGNTIYF.

The V gene is TRBV5-1, the J gene TRBJ1-1; 8 bases are a match to TRBD1. This CDR3 is built from 15 residues. The V segment lost 2 bases and the J segment 8 bases; nucleotides outside the gene matches: 11. The germline gives CDR1 SGHRS, CDR2 YFSETQ. Written as DNA, the CDR3 is TGCGCCAGCAGCTTACAAAAGGGGACAGGAGACGAAGCTTTCTTT. This translates into CASSLQKGTGDEAFF.

The genes are TRBV19 and TRBJ1-5; 8 positions match TRBD1. V was clipped by 9 bases and J by 3 bases; unmatched bases: 19. The CDR3 extends over 18 amino acids. Germline lookup yields CDR1 LNHDA and CDR2 SQIVND (reference sequence). CDR3 protein: CASLPYFVGTGDNQPQHF. The CDR3 coding sequence is TGTGCCAGCCTCCCCTATTTTGTTGGGACAGGAGACAATCAGCCCCAGCATTTT.

V usage is TRBV7-9 and J usage is TRBJ2-1; 8 nucleotides match TRBD2. The CDR3 is 14 amino acids. The V segment lost 9 bases and the J segment 5 bases; nucleotides outside the gene matches: 9. The germline V gene has CDR1 SEHNR and CDR2 FQNEAQ (reference sequence). CDR3 in amino acids: CASPDGGAHNEQFF. CDR3 DNA: TGTGCCAGTCCTGACGGGGGGGCTCACAATGAGCAGTTCTTC.

This chain connects TRBV4-1 to TRBJ2-5; no clear D. This CDR3 is built from 15 residues. Germline V gene lookup returns CDR1 MGHRA and CDR2 YSYEKL. The V end lost 2 bases, the J end lost 0 bases, and 10 bases lay between the germline ends. The CDR3 sequence is CASSQTNTYQETQYF. The CDR3 DNA is TGCGCCAGCAGCCAAACTAACACCTACCAAGAGACCCAGTACTTC.

This clone was picked up many times. This chain uses TRBV5-6 with TRBJ2-3, with D perhaps TRBD1 (7 bases). The CDR3 totals 14 residues. V gave up 1 base and J gave up 6 bases, with 12 bases separating them. Germline CDR1 is SGHDT and CDR2 is YYEEEE. The CDR3 loop reads CASSLQGGSDTQYF. In DNA form, the CDR3 reads TGTGCCAGCAGCTTGCAGGGGGGATCGGATACGCAGTATTTT.

The rearrangement uses TRBV11-2 and TRBJ1-2; D is ambiguous. This CDR3 spans 17 amino acids. The germline V gene encodes CDR1 SGHAT and CDR2 FQNNGV. V lost 4 bases, J lost 3 bases, and 21 bases lay in between. CDR3 residues: CASSSNSGLEGYYGYTF. The CDR3 DNA sequence: TGTGCCAGCAGCTCAAACAGTGGGTTGGAGGGCTACTATGGCTACACCTTC.

V gene TRBV16 combines with J gene TRBJ1-6, with TRBD1 matching 10 bases. The germline V gene has CDR1 KGHSY and CDR2 FQNENV. V was pared by 0 bases and J by 8 bases, with 7 bases of the junction left unmatched. This CDR3 region has 17 residues. CDR3 sequence: CASSQSQPGTGDSPLHF. The CDR3, as DNA: TGTGCCAGCAGCCAATCGCAGCCCGGGACAGGGGATTCACCCCTCCACTTT.

The sample holds one count of this clone. The chain uses TRBV18 and TRBJ1-2; D uncertain. V dropped 5 bases and J dropped 4 bases, with 20 bases sitting between them. Germline V gene data show CDR1 as KGHSH and CDR2 as LQKENI. The CDR3 spans 16 residues. The CDR3 region is CASSTTSPGVGYGYTF. The CDR3, as DNA: TGTGCCAGCTCAACCACTTCGCCCGGGGTGGGCTATGGCTACACCTTC.

The rearrangement joins TRBV5-1 to TRBJ1-2, with D unclear. The CDR3 spans 14 residues. Germline lookup yields CDR1 SGHRS and CDR2 YFSETQ. The V end was cut by 0 bases, the J end by 0 bases, with 6 bases between. CDR3: CASSLALPNYGYTF. CDR3 nucleotides: TGCGCCAGCAGCTTGGCACTCCCTAACTATGGCTACACCTTC.

The chain employs TRBV29-1 and TRBJ1-1, with TRBD1 as a possible D gene (6 bases). The CDR3 contains 12 residues. Trimming cost V 3 bases and J 12 bases, with 17 bases left between them. CDR1 is SQVTM, CDR2 ANQGSEA, per germline. Here the CDR3 reads CSVDRVQGRTFF. The CDR3 DNA follows: TGCAGCGTTGATCGTGTACAGGGTAGGACTTTCTTT.